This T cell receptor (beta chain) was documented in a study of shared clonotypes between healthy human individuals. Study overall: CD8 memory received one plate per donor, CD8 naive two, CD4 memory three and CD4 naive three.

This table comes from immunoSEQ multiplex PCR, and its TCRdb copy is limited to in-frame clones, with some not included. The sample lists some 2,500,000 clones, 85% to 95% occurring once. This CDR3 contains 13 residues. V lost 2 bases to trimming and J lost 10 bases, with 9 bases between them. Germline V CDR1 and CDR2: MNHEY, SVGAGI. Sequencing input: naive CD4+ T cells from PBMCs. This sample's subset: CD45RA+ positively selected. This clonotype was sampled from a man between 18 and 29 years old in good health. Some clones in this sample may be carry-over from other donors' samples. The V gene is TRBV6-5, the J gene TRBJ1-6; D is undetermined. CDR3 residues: CASSYRERSPLHF. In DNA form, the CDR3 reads TGTGCCAGCAGTTACAGGGAGAGATCACCCCTCCACTTT.